One sample yielded the 28 T cell receptor beta chains listed below, sequenced in a study of metastatic and nonmetastatic thyroid tumors. TCRdb reassembled clones from the PCR reads with MiXCR. The sample lists about 93,000 clones, roughly 13% seen once, with about 11% in the top ten. Until they underwent thyroid surgery, no patient had received any treatment. Sequencing used blood. The receptors were gathered from a female donor with papillary thyroid cancer or a benign thyroid nodule (not recorded which). Some clones in this sample may be carry-over from other donors' samples.

As regards this clone: A much larger clone is a single base away; this may be a read error. In the same sample, other DNA sequences code for this CDR3. V usage is TRBV7-8 and J usage is TRBJ2-1; the D gene is possibly TRBD2 (7 bases). Germline V lookup: CDR1 SGHVS, CDR2 FQNEAQ. CDR3 size: 13 residues. V lost 3 bases and J 15 bases, leaving 18 bases between the germline ends. The CDR3 nucleotides read TGTGCCAGCAGCTTGGGAGGGGGAGTATCGAGGTTCTTC. Translated: CASSLGGGVSRFF.

This clone was counted a few times. J is TRBJ2-7 and V is TRBV28, with 8 bases lining up with TRBD1. Germline CDR1 and CDR2: MDHEN and SYDVKM. The CDR3 spans 15 residues. The ends lost 5 bases at V and 5 bases at J; junction bases unmatched: 11. The CDR3 DNA follows: TGTGCCAGCAGTCCAACGGGGCAGGGGGCCAACGAGCAGTACTTC. Its protein product is CASSPTGQGANEQYF.

A note on this clone: At one end, the junction sequence differs from germline, possibly due to a read error. This sample includes further DNA sequences coding for the same CDR3. This chain uses TRBV12-3 or TRBV12-4 with TRBJ2-5; D unresolved. The CDR3 has 11 amino acids. The CDR3 loop reads CASSPSETQYF. Here the CDR3 DNA reads TGTGCAAGCAGTCCTTCGGAGACACAGTACTTC.

To note about this clone: A clone one base away is much larger, so this may be a read error. The V and J genes are TRBV12-3 or TRBV12-4 and TRBJ1-4, with a possible D match to TRBD1 (5 bases). The CDR3 consists of 15 residues. V lost 2 bases, J lost 8 bases, and 15 bases lay in between. The CDR3 loop reads CASSLWGRVSEKLFF. The CDR3 DNA reads TGTGCCAGCAGTTTATGGGGCAGGGTCAGCGAAAAACTGTTTTTT.

This clone occurred many times. The chain joins TRBV19 to TRBJ2-3; 8 positions agree with TRBD1. Germline CDR1 LNHDA, CDR2 SQIVND (reference sequence). This CDR3 spans 15 amino acids. With 6 bases clipped from V and 4 bases from J, the junction kept 9 bases outside the gene matches. This CDR3 is CASSRLRGQADTQYF. In DNA form, the CDR3 reads TGTGCCAGTAGCCGCCTCAGGGGGCAAGCAGATACGCAGTATTTT.

In this sample, this clone turned up many times. The V call is TRBV20-1, the J call TRBJ1-2, with D perhaps matching TRBD1 (5 bases). The CDR3 runs to 13 residues. From germline, CDR1 is DFQATT and CDR2 SNEGSKA (reference sequence). Trimming pared 0 bases from V and 4 bases from J, leaving 9 bases between. Here the CDR3 reads CSAREGGPYGYTF. CDR3 DNA: TGCAGTGCTAGAGAGGGGGGACCCTATGGCTACACCTTC.

This clone has a count of ten or more. This chain uses TRBV18 with TRBJ2-1; 9 nucleotides match TRBD2. In germline, CDR1 is KGHSH, CDR2 LQKENI. The CDR3 consists of 16 residues. V lost 9 bases to trimming and J lost 6 bases; unmatched junction nucleotides: 15. This chain's CDR3 is CASTQQVAGVGNEQFF. The CDR3, as DNA: TGTGCCAGTACTCAACAAGTAGCGGGAGTTGGCAATGAGCAGTTCTTC.

This clone was counted many times. The chain uses TRBV6-5 and TRBJ1-1; D gene uncertain. V was cut by 0 bases and J by 1 base, with 9 bases left in between. Germline V lookup: CDR1 MNHEY, CDR2 SVGAGI. The CDR3 runs to 15 residues. Here the CDR3 DNA reads TGTGCCAGCAGTTACTCGGCAGGCCAGAACACTGAAGCTTTCTTT. Protein sequence: CASSYSAGQNTEAFF.

This clone was counted many times. The genes are TRBV7-9 and TRBJ2-7; TRBD1 aligns across 10 bases. Germline V gene lookup returns CDR1 SEHNR and CDR2 FQNEAQ (reference sequence). Trimming took 5 bases from V and 3 from J; bases not matched to a gene: 10. This CDR3 is 16 amino acids long. In DNA form, the CDR3 reads TGTGCCAGCAGCCCAAGCGCAGACAGGGGGCTCTACGAGCAGTACTTC. It codes for CASSPSADRGLYEQYF.

This clone was detected a few times. V is TRBV6-4 and J is TRBJ1-5, with D possibly TRBD1 on 6 matching bases. The germline V gene has CDR1 MRHNA and CDR2 SNTAGT. Trimming removed 5 bases at V and 4 bases at J, with 27 bases between. There are 19 residues in the CDR3. The CDR3 DNA reads TGTGCCAGCAGTCACCCTCCCGACAGGACCGGGGATGGAAATCAGCCCCAGCATTTT. Translation gives CASSHPPDRTGDGNQPQHF.

This clone was seen repeatedly, ten times or more. Other DNA sequences of this sample code for an identical CDR3. J is TRBJ1-1 and V is TRBV18, with 9 positions matching TRBD1. Germline V CDR1 and CDR2: KGHSH, LQKENI. The ends lost 3 bases at V and 4 bases at J; junction bases unmatched: 9. The CDR3 covers 16 residues. CDR3 sequence: CASSPKGTGTGTEAFF. The CDR3 DNA reads TGTGCCAGCTCACCGAAAGGGACAGGGACAGGCACTGAAGCTTTCTTT.

Ten or more counts support this clone. The V and J genes are TRBV20-1 and TRBJ2-1, with 10 bases that match TRBD1. The germline V gene encodes CDR1 DFQATT and CDR2 SNEGSKA (reference sequence). The CDR3 sequence is 14 residues long. Trimming removed 2 bases from V and 8 bases from J; junction bases left unmatched: 6. As DNA, the CDR3 is TGCAGTGCTAGACGGACAGGGGGTAGCGATGAGCAGTTCTTC. Encoded protein: CSARRTGGSDEQFF.

A note on this clone: This sequence may be a read error, since a much larger clone differs from it by one base. Given the absence of the conserved phenylalanine or tryptophan at the CDR3 end, a read error is likely. The rearrangement links TRBV7-9 to TRBJ2-1; TRBD2 aligns across 7 bases. Trimming removed 5 bases from V and 5 bases from J; junction bases left unmatched: 6. Germline loops: CDR1 SEHNR, CDR2 FQNEAQ (reference sequence). The CDR3 runs 14 residues. The CDR3 loop reads CASSLGLADNEQFL. The CDR3 DNA reads as TGTGCCAGCAGCCTAGGGCTAGCGGACAATGAGCAGTTCCTC.

This clone was seen many times. This chain joins TRBV24-1 and TRBJ1-2; D is ambiguous. Trimming stripped 5 bases from V and 2 bases from J, with 11 bases between. The length of the CDR3 is 14 residues. From germline, CDR1 is KGHDR and CDR2 SFDVKD. The CDR3 reads CATSGPSLNYGYTF. CDR3 DNA: TGTGCCACCAGTGGGCCCTCATTGAACTATGGCTACACCTTC.

At least ten counts were recorded for this clone. The chain carries TRBV28 and TRBJ1-1, with D unresolved. Germline lookup yields CDR1 MDHEN and CDR2 SYDVKM. Trimming took 2 bases from V and 1 from J, leaving 5 bases between them. This CDR3 has 13 amino acids. The CDR3 loop is CASSLRGNTEAFF. For the CDR3, the DNA is TGTGCCAGCAGTTTACGAGGGAACACTGAAGCTTTCTTT.

This clone was detected many times. A much larger clone differs by one base, so this may be a read error. Other DNA sequences in the sample encode the same CDR3. This sequence joins TRBV6-2 or TRBV6-3 and TRBJ2-7; the match to TRBD2 covers 8 bases. The V gene end was trimmed by 9 bases and the J gene end by 2 bases; junction bases not matched to a gene: 9. CDR1 is MNHEY, CDR2 SVGEGT, per germline. This CDR3 comprises 14 residues. The CDR3 sequence: CASSIAGITYEQYF. CDR3 sequence (DNA): TGTGCCAGTAGCATAGCGGGGATAACCTACGAGCAGTACTTC.

This clone was picked up many times. The chain couples TRBV20-1 to TRBJ1-2; unclear D gene. Germline V gene data show CDR1 as DFQATT and CDR2 as SNEGSKA (reference sequence). Trimming took 6 bases from V and 1 from J, leaving 15 bases between them. CDR3 size: 14 residues. CDR3 amino acids: CSAPGLEINYGYTF. Written as DNA, the CDR3 is TGCAGTGCACCAGGCTTAGAGATTAACTATGGCTACACCTTC.

There are many counts of this clone. J is TRBJ2-1 and V is TRBV20-1; weak D call: TRBD2 (6 bases). The V gene lost 3 bases and the J gene lost 5 bases, with 14 bases spanning the gap. The CDR3 has 14 amino acids. In germline, CDR1 is DFQATT, CDR2 SNEGSKA (reference sequence). CDR3 nucleotides: TGCAGTGCTAGCGGCCTAGCGTCAAACAATGAGCAGTTCTTC. Translated: CSASGLASNNEQFF.

In this sample, this clone turned up many times. Different DNA sequences within this sample yield the same CDR3. CDR3 sequence (DNA): TGCGCCAGCAGCATAGAAGGGATAAACTCCTACGAGCAGTACTTC. Its protein is CASSIEGINSYEQYF. V usage is TRBV5-1 and J usage is TRBJ2-7, with no clear D. Per germline, CDR1 SGHRS and CDR2 YFSETQ. The V gene lost 4 bases and the J gene lost 0 bases, with 14 bases spanning the gap. This CDR3 has 15 residues.

In its sample, this clone was seen many times. The chain is built from TRBV20-1 and TRBJ1-2; TRBD1 is a possible D gene (6 bases). This CDR3 contains 12 residues. The germline gives CDR1 DFQATT, CDR2 SNEGSKA (reference sequence). Between the trimmed V and J ends, which lost 3 bases and 6 bases, there was a span of 11 bases. The CDR3 here is CSARQGKNGYTF. Written as DNA, the CDR3 is TGCAGTGCTAGGCAGGGGAAAAATGGCTACACCTTC.

Worth noting for this clone: An end of the junction differs from the germline gene, which may be a read error. V usage is TRBV2 and J usage is TRBJ1-1, with TRBD1 matching over 7 bases. The CDR3 totals 13 residues. CDR1 and CDR2 from the germline V gene are SNHLY and FYNNEI. This chain's CDR3 is CDSIWTGKTEAFF. The CDR3 DNA reads TGTGACAGCATCTGGACAGGTAAAACTGAAGCTTTCTTT.

This clone occurred many times. The J gene is TRBJ2-1, the V gene TRBV19; no clear D. Looked up from germline, CDR1 is LNHDA and CDR2 is SQIVND (reference sequence). Trimming pared 4 bases from V and 2 bases from J, leaving 6 bases between. The CDR3 sequence is 13 residues long. CDR3 sequence reads: CASSTVPYNEQFF. As DNA, the CDR3 is TGTGCCAGTAGTACCGTTCCCTACAATGAGCAGTTCTTC.

This clone came up many times. This clone may be a read error of a much larger clone one base away. The chain has TRBV7-6 and TRBJ2-7; D is possibly TRBD1 (6 bases). The length of the CDR3 is 13 residues. Germline V gene lookup returns CDR1 SGHVS and CDR2 FNYEAQ. The CDR3 protein is CAGSLAGAYEQYF. CDR3 coding DNA: TGTGCCGGCAGCTTGGCAGGGGCCTACGAGCAGTACTTC.

This clone was counted ten times or more. The chain couples TRBV6-1 to TRBJ1-2; D unclear. The CDR3 covers 12 residues. Germline CDR1 reads MNHNS; CDR2 reads SASEGT. Between the trimmed V and J ends, which lost 5 bases and 4 bases, there was a span of 8 bases. DNA for the CDR3: TGTGCCAGCAGTCACTTATCCTATGGCTACACCTTC. It is translated as CASSHLSYGYTF.

The table lists this clone with many counts. The CDR3 protein is CASSPMITSYNEQFF. The CDR3 nucleotides read TGTGCCAGCAGCCCAATGATCACGTCCTACAATGAGCAGTTCTTC. V usage is TRBV7-2 and J usage is TRBJ2-1; D not resolved. Trimming cost V 5 bases and J 1 base, with 12 bases left between them. The germline V gene has CDR1 SGHTA and CDR2 FQGNSA. The CDR3 is made up of 15 amino acids.

This clone was seen at least ten times. The chain recombines TRBV29-1 with TRBJ2-7; TRBD1 might be the D (6 bases). The V and J ends lost 4 bases and 3 bases respectively, with 16 bases between them. The V gene's germline CDR1 is SQVTM and CDR2 ANQGSEA. The CDR3 is 14 residues long. Written as DNA, the CDR3 is TGCAGCGTTGTAATAGGGGGTCAAGGCTACGAGCAGTACTTC. The encoded protein is CSVVIGGQGYEQYF.

There are many counts of this clone. Different DNA sequences within this sample yield the same CDR3. This chain links TRBV12-3 or TRBV12-4 with TRBJ1-5; possible D gene TRBD1, 6 bases. Trimming left V 8 bases short and J 2 bases short, with 19 bases between. The CDR3 extends over 16 amino acids. CDR3 region: CASSPYGAGGNQPQHF. As DNA, the CDR3 is TGTGCCAGCTCCCCCTACGGCGCAGGGGGCAATCAGCCCCAGCATTTT.

This clone has a count of ten or more. The V call is TRBV20-1, the J call TRBJ2-1; TRBD2 matches at 8 bases. CDR1 is DFQATT, CDR2 SNEGSKA, per germline (reference sequence). With V trimmed by 6 bases and J by 8 bases, 12 bases remained unmatched. This CDR3 has 14 amino acids. The CDR3 DNA reads as TGCAGTGCGGGCCGGGGCGCGGGAGGTGATGAGCAGTTCTTC. Its protein is CSAGRGAGGDEQFF.